This T cell receptor (beta chain) was found in a study of T-cell reconstitution after alpha-beta-depleted transplantation in children. Preparation of the TCRbeta library involved a method that used unique molecular identifiers. From the PCR reads, TCRdb called clonotypes with MiXCR, one entry per CDR3 protein. The data hold 500,000 to 600,000 distinct CDR3 sequences, with 27% observed a single time. A remark on this clonotype: No antigen is known for it.

Germline assignment: CDR1 SGHDT and CDR2 YYEEEE. This CDR3 region has 14 residues. The V end was cut by 2 bases, the J end by 4 bases, with 12 bases between. Overall study findings and caveats: Newly produced T cells mostly provided counts and TCRbeta diversity after one year, as hyperexpanded clones declined. Recipient T cells and thymic progenitors that survived gave rise to the high TCRbeta diversity observed at day 60 in some patients. Reportedly, alpha-beta T cells present about two months post-transplant originated from several hundred expanded clones of graft origin.

The chain joins TRBV5-6 to TRBJ1-1; possible D gene TRBD1, 6 bases. Here the sequenced sample was PBMCs, taken before TCRalphabeta/CD19-depleted stem cell transplant. This clonotype was sampled from a boy in the first two years of life with Wiskott-Aldrich syndrome, due to receive a stem cell transplant. In DNA form, the CDR3 reads TGTGCCAGCAGCTTACCGGGGGCGCCCACTGAAGCTTTCTTT. It encodes CASSLPGAPTEAFF.